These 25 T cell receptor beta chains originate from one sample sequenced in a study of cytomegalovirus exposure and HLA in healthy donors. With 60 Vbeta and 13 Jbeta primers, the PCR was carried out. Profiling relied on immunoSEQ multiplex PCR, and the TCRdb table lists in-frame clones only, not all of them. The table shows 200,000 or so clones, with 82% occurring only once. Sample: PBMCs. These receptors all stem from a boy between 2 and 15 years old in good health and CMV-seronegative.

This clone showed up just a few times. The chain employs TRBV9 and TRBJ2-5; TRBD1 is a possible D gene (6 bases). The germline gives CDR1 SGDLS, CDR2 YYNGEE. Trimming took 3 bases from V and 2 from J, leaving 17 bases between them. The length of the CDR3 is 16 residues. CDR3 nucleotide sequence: TGTGCCAGCAGCGCCTATCGGACAGCCGCTCAAGAGACCCAGTACTTC. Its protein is CASSAYRTAAQETQYF.

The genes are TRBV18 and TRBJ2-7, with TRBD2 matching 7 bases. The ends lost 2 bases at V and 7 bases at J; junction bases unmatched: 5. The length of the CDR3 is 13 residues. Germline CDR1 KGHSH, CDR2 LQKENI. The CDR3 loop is CASSPTDGREQYF. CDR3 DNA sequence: TGTGCCAGCTCACCAACAGACGGGAGGGAGCAGTACTTC. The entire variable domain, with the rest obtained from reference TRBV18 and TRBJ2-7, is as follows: NAGVMQNPRHLVRRRGQEARLRCSPMKGHSHVYWYRQLPEEGLKFMVYLQKENIIDESGMPKERFSAEFPKEGPSILRIQQVVRGDSAAYFCASSPTDGREQYFGPGTRLTVT.

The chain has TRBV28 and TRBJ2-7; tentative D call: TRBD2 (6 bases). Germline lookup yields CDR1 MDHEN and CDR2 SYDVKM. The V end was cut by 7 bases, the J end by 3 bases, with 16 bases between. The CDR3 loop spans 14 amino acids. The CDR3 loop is CASTEGLQNYEQYF. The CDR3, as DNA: TGTGCCAGCACGGAGGGCCTTCAGAACTACGAGCAGTACTTC.

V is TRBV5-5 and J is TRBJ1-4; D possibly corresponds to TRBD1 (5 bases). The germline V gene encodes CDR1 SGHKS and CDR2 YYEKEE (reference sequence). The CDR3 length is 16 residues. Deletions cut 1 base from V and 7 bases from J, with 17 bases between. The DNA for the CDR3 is TGTGCCAGCAGCTTGTTTTTCGGCGGCGGGGGTGAAAAACTGTTTTTT. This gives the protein CASSLFFGGGGEKLFF.

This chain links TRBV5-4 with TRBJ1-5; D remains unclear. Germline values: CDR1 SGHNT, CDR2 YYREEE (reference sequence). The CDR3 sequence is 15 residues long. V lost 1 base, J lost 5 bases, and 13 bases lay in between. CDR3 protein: CASSLSGWGHQPQHF. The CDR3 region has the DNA TGTGCCAGCAGCTTGAGCGGGTGGGGTCATCAGCCCCAGCATTTT.

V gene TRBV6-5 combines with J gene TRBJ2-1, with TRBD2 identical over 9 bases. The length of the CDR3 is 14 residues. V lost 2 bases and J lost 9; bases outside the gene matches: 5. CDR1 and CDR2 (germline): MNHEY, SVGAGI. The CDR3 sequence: CASSYLAGIGEQFF. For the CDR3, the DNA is TGTGCCAGCAGTTACCTAGCGGGGATTGGTGAGCAGTTCTTC.

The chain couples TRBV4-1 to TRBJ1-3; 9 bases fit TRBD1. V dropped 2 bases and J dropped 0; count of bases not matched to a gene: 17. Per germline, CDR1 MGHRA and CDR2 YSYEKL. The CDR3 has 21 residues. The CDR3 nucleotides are TGCGCCAGCAGCCAACGTCAACCGGGACAGGGACCGCTCAGCTCTGGAAACACCATATATTTT. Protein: CASSQRQPGQGPLSSGNTIYF.

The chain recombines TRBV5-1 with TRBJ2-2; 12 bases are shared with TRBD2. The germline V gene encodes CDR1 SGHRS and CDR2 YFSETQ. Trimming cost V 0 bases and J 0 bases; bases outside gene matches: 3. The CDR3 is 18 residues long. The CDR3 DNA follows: TGCGCCAGCAGCTTGGGACTAGCGGGGGCCTCGAACACCGGGGAGCTGTTTTTT. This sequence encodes CASSLGLAGASNTGELFF.

CDR3 residues: CAPLEVSTTNEKLFF. The CDR3 nucleotides read TGTGCGCCTCTAGAAGTCAGTACAACTAATGAAAAACTGTTTTTT. This chain connects TRBV2 to TRBJ1-4; no clear D gene. This CDR3 is built from 15 residues. Germline V CDR1 and CDR2: SNHLY, FYNNEI.

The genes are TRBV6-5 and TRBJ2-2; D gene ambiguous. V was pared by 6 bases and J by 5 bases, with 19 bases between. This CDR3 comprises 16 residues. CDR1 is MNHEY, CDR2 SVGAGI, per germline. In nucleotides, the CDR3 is TGTGCCAGCAGCTACCACCCAAGAGTAAGAACCGGGGAGCTGTTTTTT. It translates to CASSYHPRVRTGELFF.

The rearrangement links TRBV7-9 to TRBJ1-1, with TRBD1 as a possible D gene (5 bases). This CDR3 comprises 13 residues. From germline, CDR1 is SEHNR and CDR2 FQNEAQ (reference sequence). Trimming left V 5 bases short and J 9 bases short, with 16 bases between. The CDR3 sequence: CASSPKGWAQAFF. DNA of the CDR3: TGTGCCAGCAGCCCGAAGGGGTGGGCCCAAGCTTTCTTT.

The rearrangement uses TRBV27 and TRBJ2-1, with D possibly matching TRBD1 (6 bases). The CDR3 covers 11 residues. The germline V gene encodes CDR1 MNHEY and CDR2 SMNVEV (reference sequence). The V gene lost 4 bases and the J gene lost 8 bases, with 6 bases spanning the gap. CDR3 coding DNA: TGTGCCAGCAGTTCAGGGGATGAGCAGTTCTTC. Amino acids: CASSSGDEQFF.

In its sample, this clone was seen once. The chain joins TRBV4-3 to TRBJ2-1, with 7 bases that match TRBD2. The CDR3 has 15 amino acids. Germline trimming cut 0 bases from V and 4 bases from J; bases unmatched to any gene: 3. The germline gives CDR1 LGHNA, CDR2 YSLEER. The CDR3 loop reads CASSQEGGTYNEQFF. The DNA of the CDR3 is TGCGCCAGCAGCCAAGAGGGGGGGACTTACAATGAGCAGTTCTTC.

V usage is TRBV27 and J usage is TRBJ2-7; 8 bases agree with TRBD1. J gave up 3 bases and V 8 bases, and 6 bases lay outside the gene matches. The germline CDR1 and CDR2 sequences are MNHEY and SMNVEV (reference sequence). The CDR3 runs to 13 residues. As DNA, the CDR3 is TGTGCCAGCGGCCGGGACAGGCTCTACGAGCAGTACTTC. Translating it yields CASGRDRLYEQYF.

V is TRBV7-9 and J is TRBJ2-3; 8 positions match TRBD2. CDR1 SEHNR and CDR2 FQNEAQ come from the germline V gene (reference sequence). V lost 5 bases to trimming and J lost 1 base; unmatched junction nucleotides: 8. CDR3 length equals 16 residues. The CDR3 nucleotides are TGTGCCAGCAGCCCTCTAACTAGCGGTCGCACAGATACGCAGTATTTT. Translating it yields CASSPLTSGRTDTQYF.

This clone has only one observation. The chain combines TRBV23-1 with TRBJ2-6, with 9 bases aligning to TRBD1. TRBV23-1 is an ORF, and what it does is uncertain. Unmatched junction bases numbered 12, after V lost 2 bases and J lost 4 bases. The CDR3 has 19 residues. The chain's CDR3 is CASSQVQDRGARGANVLTF. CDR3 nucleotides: TGCGCCAGCAGTCAAGTTCAGGACAGGGGCGCTAGGGGGGCCAACGTCCTGACTTTC.

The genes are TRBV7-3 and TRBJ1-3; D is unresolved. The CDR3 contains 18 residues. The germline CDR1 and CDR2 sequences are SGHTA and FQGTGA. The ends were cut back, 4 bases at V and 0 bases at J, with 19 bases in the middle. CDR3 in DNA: TGTGCCAGCAGCTCCGCCGGAGTTCCTTACCCCTCTGGAAACACCATATATTTT. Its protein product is CASSSAGVPYPSGNTIYF.

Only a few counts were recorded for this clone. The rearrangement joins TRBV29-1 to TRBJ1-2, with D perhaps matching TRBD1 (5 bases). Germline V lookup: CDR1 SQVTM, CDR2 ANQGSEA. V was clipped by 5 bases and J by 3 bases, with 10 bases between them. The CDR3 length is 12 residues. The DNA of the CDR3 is TGCAGCGTTCCGTCCAGGGACTATGGCTACACCTTC. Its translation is CSVPSRDYGYTF.

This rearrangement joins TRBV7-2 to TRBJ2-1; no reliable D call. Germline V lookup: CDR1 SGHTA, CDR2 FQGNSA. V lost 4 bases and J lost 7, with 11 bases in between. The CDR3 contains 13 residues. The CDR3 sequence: CASSSRPVNEQFF. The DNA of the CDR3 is TGTGCCAGCAGCTCCCGTCCAGTTAATGAGCAGTTCTTC.

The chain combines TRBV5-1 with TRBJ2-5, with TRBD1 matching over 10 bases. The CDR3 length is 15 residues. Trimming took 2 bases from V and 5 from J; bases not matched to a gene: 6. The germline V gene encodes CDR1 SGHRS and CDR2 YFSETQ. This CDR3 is CASSFRGQGMETQYF. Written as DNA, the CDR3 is TGCGCCAGCAGCTTCCGGGGACAGGGGATGGAGACCCAGTACTTC.

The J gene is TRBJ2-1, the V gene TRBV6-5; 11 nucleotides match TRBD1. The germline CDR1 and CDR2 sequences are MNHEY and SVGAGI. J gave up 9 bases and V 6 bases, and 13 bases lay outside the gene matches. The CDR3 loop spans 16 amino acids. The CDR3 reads CASSYIIGTGGTEQFF. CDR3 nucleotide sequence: TGTGCCAGCAGCTACATCATAGGGACAGGGGGGACTGAGCAGTTCTTC.

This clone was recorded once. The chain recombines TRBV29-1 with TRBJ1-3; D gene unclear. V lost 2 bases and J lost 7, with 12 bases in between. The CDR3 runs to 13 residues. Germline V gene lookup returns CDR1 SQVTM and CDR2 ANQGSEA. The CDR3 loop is CSVETKLRNTIYF. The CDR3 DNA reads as TGCAGCGTTGAAACCAAGCTTCGGAACACCATATATTTT.

DNA for the CDR3: TGTGCCAGCTCACCACCAGAGGGCTATAGGACTGAAGCTTTCTTT. As protein: CASSPPEGYRTEAFF. The chain joins TRBV18 to TRBJ1-1; no definite D call. Germline V gene lookup returns CDR1 KGHSH and CDR2 LQKENI. The CDR3 extends over 15 amino acids. Trimming removed 0 bases at V and 5 bases at J, with 13 bases between. Full variable domain (rest looked up from reference TRBV18 and TRBJ1-1): NAGVMQNPRHLVRRRGQEARLRCSPMKGHSHVYWYRQLPEEGLKFMVYLQKENIIDESGMPKERFSAEFPKEGPSILRIQQVVRGDSAAYFCASSPPEGYRTEAFFGQGTRLTVV.

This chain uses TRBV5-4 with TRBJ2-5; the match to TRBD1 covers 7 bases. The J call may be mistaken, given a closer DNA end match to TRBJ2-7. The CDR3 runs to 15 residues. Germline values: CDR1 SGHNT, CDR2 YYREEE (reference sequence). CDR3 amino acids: CASSLGTGTDYEQYF. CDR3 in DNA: TGTGCCAGCAGCTTGGGCACAGGGACAGACTACGAGCAGTACTTC.

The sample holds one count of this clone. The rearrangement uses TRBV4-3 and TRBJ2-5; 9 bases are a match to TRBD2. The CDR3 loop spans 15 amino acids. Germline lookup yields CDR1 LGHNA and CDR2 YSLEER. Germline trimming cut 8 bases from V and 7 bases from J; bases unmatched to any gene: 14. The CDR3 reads CASGPGLASGGTQYF. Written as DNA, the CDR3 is TGCGCCAGCGGACCGGGACTAGCCTCCGGGGGGACCCAGTACTTC.